These 31 T cell receptor beta chains originate from one sample sequenced in a study of blood T cell repertoires in COVID-19. This table comes from immunoSEQ multiplex PCR, and its TCRdb copy is limited to in-frame clones, with some not included. The sample has about 280,000 clones; 70% to 90% are singletons. The sample taken for sequencing was peripheral blood. The receptors derive from a woman in her twenties or thirties who had recovered from COVID-19.

The V call is TRBV6-5, the J call TRBJ1-5; no definite D call. This CDR3 region has 13 residues. Between the trimmed V and J ends, which lost 6 bases and 2 bases, there was a span of 8 bases. Germline loops: CDR1 MNHEY, CDR2 SVGAGI. The CDR3 DNA reads as TGTGCCAGCAGATACACTCGCAATCAGCCCCAGCATTTT. Its protein is CASRYTRNQPQHF.

The chain carries TRBV10-3 and TRBJ1-5; 7 nucleotides agree with TRBD1. The trim removed 5 bases at V and 3 bases at J, leaving 7 bases unmatched. In germline, CDR1 is ENHRY, CDR2 SYGVKD. This CDR3 is built from 15 residues. In DNA form, the CDR3 reads TGTGCCATCAGTCCACAAAGGGGGCTCAATCAGCCCCAGCATTTT. It encodes CAISPQRGLNQPQHF.

The V gene is TRBV7-3, the J gene TRBJ2-3; no clear D. The CDR3 spans 15 residues. The V gene's germline CDR1 is SGHTA and CDR2 FQGTGA. Trimming stripped 6 bases from V and 3 bases from J, with 16 bases between. The CDR3 DNA reads TGTGCCAGCAGTCCCGGCGGCTTAACAACAGATACGCAGTATTTT. Its translation: CASSPGGLTTDTQYF.

The chain carries TRBV11-3 and TRBJ2-7; D is uncertain. The germline CDR1 and CDR2 sequences are SGHNT and YENEEA. V lost 2 bases, J lost 2 bases, and 7 bases lay in between. The CDR3 has 13 amino acids. Here the CDR3 DNA reads TGTGCCAGCAGCTTATCTCAGACCTACGAGCAGTACTTC. Translating it yields CASSLSQTYEQYF.

The genes are TRBV4-1 and TRBJ1-2; no firm D call. V gave up 6 bases and J gave up 3 bases, with 17 bases separating them. CDR3 size: 15 residues. Germline lookup yields CDR1 MGHRA and CDR2 YSYEKL. CDR3 in amino acids: CASSLPGQRDYGYTF. Here the CDR3 DNA reads TGCGCCAGCAGTCTTCCCGGGCAGAGGGACTATGGCTACACCTTC.

V gene TRBV3-1 (or the pseudogene TRBV3-2) combines with J gene TRBJ1-1; 9 nucleotides align to TRBD1. The ends lost 0 bases at V and 1 base at J; junction bases unmatched: 3. The CDR3 is made up of 16 amino acids. The germline V gene encodes CDR1 LGHDT and CDR2 YNNKEL (reference sequence). The CDR3 sequence is CASSQDGTGTNTEAFF. CDR3 bases: TGTGCCAGCAGCCAAGATGGGACAGGGACGAACACTGAAGCTTTCTTT.

This chain links TRBV5-1 with TRBJ1-2, with TRBD1 as a possible D gene (5 bases). CDR1 is SGHRS, CDR2 YFSETQ, per germline. This CDR3 region has 13 residues. The ends were cut back, 0 bases at V and 8 bases at J, with 11 bases in the middle. In DNA form, the CDR3 reads TGCGCCAGCAGCTTGGAGGGGATTTGGGGCTACACCTTC. Its protein product is CASSLEGIWGYTF.

The chain combines TRBV9 with TRBJ2-3; TRBD2 might be the D (5 bases). There are 15 residues in the CDR3. The ends were cut back, 0 bases at V and 3 bases at J, with 11 bases in the middle. In germline, CDR1 is SGDLS, CDR2 YYNGEE. CDR3 sequence: CASSVVSSVTDTQYF. In DNA, the CDR3 is TGTGCCAGCAGCGTAGTCAGTAGCGTAACAGATACGCAGTATTTT.

V is TRBV5-4 and J is TRBJ2-1; D is uncertain. CDR1 and CDR2 (germline): SGHNT, YYREEE (reference sequence). The CDR3 spans 11 residues. V was clipped by 2 bases and J by 6 bases, with 3 bases between them. Here the CDR3 reads CASSFSNEQFF. The CDR3 region has the DNA TGTGCCAGCAGCTTCAGCAATGAGCAGTTCTTC.

This chain joins TRBV4-1 and TRBJ1-2; TRBD1 agrees at 8 bases. CDR1 and CDR2 (germline): MGHRA, YSYEKL. This CDR3 comprises 16 residues. Unmatched junction bases numbered 6, after V lost 1 base and J lost 2 bases. CDR3 loop: CASSQGRDRRNYGYTF. In DNA, the CDR3 is TGCGCCAGCAGCCAAGGCCGGGACAGGAGAAACTATGGCTACACCTTC.

The V gene is TRBV3-1 (or the pseudogene TRBV3-2), the J gene TRBJ1-6; TRBD1 matches 7 bases. The CDR3 runs to 15 residues. Losses at the gene ends were 4 bases for V and 9 bases for J; bases not matched to a gene: 9. From germline, CDR1 is LGHDT and CDR2 YNNKEL (reference sequence). The CDR3 here is CASSPETGTSSPLHF. In nucleotides, the CDR3 is TGTGCCAGCAGCCCCGAGACAGGGACGAGTTCACCCCTCCACTTT.

Concerning this clone itself: A much larger clone differs by one base, so this may be a read error. The gene calls are TRBV7-6 and TRBJ1-1; tentatively, D is TRBD1 (6 bases). Per germline, CDR1 SGHVS and CDR2 FNYEAQ. V shed 5 bases and J shed 2 bases, with 9 bases lying between them. CDR3 length: 13 amino acids. This CDR3 is CASSLQGNTEAFF. The CDR3 nucleotides are TGTGCCAGCAGCCTACAGGGAAACACTGAAGCTTTCTTT.

The V call is TRBV5-6, the J call TRBJ2-4; TRBD2 matches at 12 bases. Germline lookup yields CDR1 SGHDT and CDR2 YYEEEE. The trim removed 1 base at V and 6 bases at J, leaving 2 bases unmatched. This CDR3 has 15 residues. CDR3 sequence (DNA): TGTGCCAGCAGCTTGCCGGGACTAGCGGGAAACATTCAGTACTTC. This sequence encodes CASSLPGLAGNIQYF.

V gene TRBV28 combines with J gene TRBJ2-7, with TRBD2 as a possible D gene (5 bases). Germline V lookup: CDR1 MDHEN, CDR2 SYDVKM. The ends were cut back, 3 bases at V and 6 bases at J, with 15 bases in the middle. This CDR3 region has 14 residues. The DNA of the CDR3 is TGTGCCAGCAGTTTGATGGGAGATGGGCTCGAGCAGTACTTC. This gives the protein CASSLMGDGLEQYF.

The V and J genes are TRBV6-5 and TRBJ2-7, with D unresolved. CDR3 length: 14 amino acids. The V gene lost 7 bases and the J gene lost 0 bases, with 13 bases spanning the gap. Germline CDR1 MNHEY, CDR2 SVGAGI. CDR3 DNA sequence: TGTGCCAGCACCAGAATATACGTCTCCTACGAGCAGTACTTC. Amino acid sequence: CASTRIYVSYEQYF.

The V gene is TRBV20-1, the J gene TRBJ1-5; D unresolved. Germline CDR1 reads DFQATT; CDR2 reads SNEGSKA (reference sequence). This CDR3 has 14 residues. V lost 3 bases and J lost 4, with 13 bases in between. CDR3 protein: CSASYGDRNQPQHF. The CDR3 DNA reads TGCAGTGCTAGTTACGGGGATCGGAATCAGCCCCAGCATTTT.

V gene TRBV19 combines with J gene TRBJ2-2; 8 bases align to TRBD1. J was trimmed by 5 bases and V by 6 bases; bases with no gene match: 5. CDR1 and CDR2 (germline): LNHDA, SQIVND (reference sequence). The CDR3 has 14 residues. In DNA form, the CDR3 reads TGTGCCAGTAGCGGACAGGGTTTAACCGGGGAGCTGTTTTTT. The encoded protein is CASSGQGLTGELFF. Drawing the rest from reference TRBV19 and TRBJ2-2, the complete variable domain is DGGITQSPKYLFRKEGQNVTLSCEQNLNHDAMYWYRQDPGQGLRLIYYSQIVNDFQKGDIAEGYSVSREKKESFPLTVTSAQKNPTAFYLCASSGQGLTGELFFGEGSRLTVL.

V is TRBV6-5 and J is TRBJ2-6; 7 positions agree with TRBD1. CDR3 size: 15 residues. CDR1 is MNHEY and CDR2 is SVGAGI in the germline V gene. With V trimmed by 11 bases and J by 2 bases, 9 bases remained unmatched. CDR3 nucleotide sequence: TGTGCCCTCGACAGGGCCCCCCCTGGGGCCAACGTCCTGACTTTC. Amino acid sequence: CALDRAPPGANVLTF.

The chain recombines TRBV24-1 with TRBJ1-2; TRBD1 is a possible D gene (5 bases). The CDR3 runs 13 residues. The germline V gene encodes CDR1 KGHDR and CDR2 SFDVKD. Trimming pared 7 bases from V and 4 bases from J, leaving 12 bases between. CDR3 nucleotide sequence: TGTGCCACCAGCTTAACAGGAATCTATGGCTACACCTTC. Amino acids: CATSLTGIYGYTF.

This clone appeared a few times. The chain couples TRBV4-3 to TRBJ2-7; no reliable D call. The V gene lost 3 bases and the J gene lost 5 bases, with 11 bases spanning the gap. CDR1 and CDR2 from the germline V gene are LGHNA and YSLEER. The CDR3 has 13 residues. CDR3 DNA sequence: TGCGCCAGCAGCCACGACGACACCCACGAGCAGTACTTC. Protein product: CASSHDDTHEQYF.

The CDR3 DNA follows: TGTGCCAGCAGCTGGGGACTAGCGGGAGTTGGGGCCGGGGAGCTGTTTTTT. As protein: CASSWGLAGVGAGELFF. The chain carries TRBV12-1 and TRBJ2-2; the table assigns TRBD2, which was not confirmed against the DNA. TRBV12-1 has pseudogene status. CDR3 length: 17 amino acids.

This rearrangement joins TRBV6-1 to TRBJ2-2; 8 nucleotides agree with TRBD2. The junction had 3 bases not matched to a gene; V was cut back by 0 bases and J by 3 bases. The CDR3 has 16 amino acids. Germline values: CDR1 MNHNS, CDR2 SASEGT. The DNA for the CDR3 is TGTGCCAGCAGTGAAGCGCAGCGGGAGTACACCGGGGAGCTGTTTTTT. Its translation is CASSEAQREYTGELFF.

V gene TRBV5-4 combines with J gene TRBJ1-1; 8 nucleotides line up with TRBD1. The CDR3 totals 13 residues. Germline CDR1 SGHNT, CDR2 YYREEE (reference sequence). Trimming removed 4 bases from V and 9 bases from J; junction bases left unmatched: 8. CDR3 loop: CASSGDRPIQAFF. CDR3 sequence (DNA): TGTGCCAGCAGCGGGGACAGGCCAATTCAAGCTTTCTTT.

The J gene is TRBJ1-2, the V gene TRBV20-1, with TRBD1 as a possible D gene (5 bases). Germline V gene data show CDR1 as DFQATT and CDR2 as SNEGSKA (reference sequence). V dropped 7 bases and J dropped 4 bases, with 10 bases sitting between them. The CDR3 runs to 11 residues. The CDR3, as DNA: TGCAGTGTGGGGGGGACCTATGGCTACACCTTC. Amino acid sequence: CSVGGTYGYTF.

The chain links TRBV11-2 to TRBJ2-3; 9 nucleotides match TRBD2. V shed 0 bases, J shed 2 bases, and the junction held 3 bases outside the gene matches. The CDR3 is 16 amino acids. CDR1 is SGHAT and CDR2 is FQNNGV in the germline V gene. In nucleotides, the CDR3 is TGTGCCAGCAGCTTAGAGGGGACTAGCTTCACAGATACGCAGTATTTT. Translating it yields CASSLEGTSFTDTQYF.

The chain carries TRBV4-1 and TRBJ2-7; maybe TRBD1 (5 bases). Germline V CDR1 and CDR2: MGHRA, YSYEKL. This CDR3 is 14 amino acids long. Trimming took 0 bases from V and 2 from J, leaving 8 bases between them. The CDR3 bases are TGCGCCAGCAGCCAAGAGGACACGACCTACGAGCAGTACTTC. Its protein product is CASSQEDTTYEQYF.

The chain combines TRBV19 with TRBJ1-1; D gene uncertain. Germline-derived CDR1 and CDR2 are LNHDA and SQIVND (reference sequence). Trimming removed 4 bases from V and 2 bases from J, with 11 bases in between. CDR3 size: 14 residues. The CDR3, as DNA: TGTGCCAGTAGTAACCTGGCGGTTAACACTGAAGCTTTCTTT. This encodes CASSNLAVNTEAFF. The full variable domain, its missing parts supplied by reference TRBV19 and TRBJ1-1, is DGGITQSPKYLFRKEGQNVTLSCEQNLNHDAMYWYRQDPGQGLRLIYYSQIVNDFQKGDIAEGYSVSREKKESFPLTVTSAQKNPTAFYLCASSNLAVNTEAFFGQGTRLTVV.

V is TRBV19 and J is TRBJ2-1; maybe TRBD1 (5 bases). The CDR3 covers 13 residues. CDR1 is LNHDA, CDR2 SQIVND, per germline (reference sequence). Trimming stripped 3 bases from V and 9 bases from J, with 12 bases between. DNA for the CDR3: TGTGCCAGTAGTATCCCACTCCAGGGTGAGCAGTTCTTC. Translating gives CASSIPLQGEQFF.

This chain connects TRBV12-3 or TRBV12-4 to TRBJ1-2, with D hard to call. V lost 7 bases and J 6 bases, leaving 15 bases between the germline ends. This CDR3 comprises 13 residues. The DNA of the CDR3 is TGTGCCAGCACCCGGTCCTCGCTTGATGGCTACACCTTC. The encoded protein is CASTRSSLDGYTF.

The V call is TRBV10-3, the J call TRBJ1-1; D may be TRBD1 (6 bases). From germline, CDR1 is ENHRY and CDR2 SYGVKD. Trimming removed 10 bases at V and 3 bases at J, with 12 bases between. The CDR3 consists of 12 residues. CDR3 residues: CATTGLDTEAFF. The DNA for the CDR3 is TGTGCCACTACAGGGCTGGACACTGAAGCTTTCTTT.

V is TRBV18 and J is TRBJ2-2; TRBD1 matches 7 bases. The CDR3 covers 15 residues. Germline CDR1 is KGHSH and CDR2 is LQKENI. The V segment lost 1 base and the J segment 6 bases; nucleotides outside the gene matches: 5. CDR3 loop: CASSPQTGKAGELFF. The CDR3 bases are TGTGCCAGCTCACCACAGACAGGGAAGGCCGGGGAGCTGTTTTTT.